Below are 20 T cell receptor beta chains sequenced from a single sample in a study of blood T cells in healthy people across ages. Primed by a sample-barcoded 5' primer and a J-beta primer mix, a second PCR proceeded for 7 to 11 cycles. TCRdb re-called the 5' RACE reads through MiXCR, storing one row per CDR3 protein. Among more than 800,000 distinct CDR3 sequences listed, under 45% were seen once. The sample was blood. These receptors came from a woman aged 60-70 years in good health.

The chain carries TRBV27 and TRBJ1-2; 8 nucleotides match TRBD1. The germline CDR1 and CDR2 sequences are MNHEY and SMNVEV (reference sequence). The CDR3 has 13 amino acids. V dropped 4 bases and J dropped 5; count of bases not matched to a gene: 3. The CDR3 coding sequence is TGTGCCAGCAGTTACAGGGGGGATTATGGCTACACCTTC. This translates into CASSYRGDYGYTF.

The V call is TRBV5-5, the J call TRBJ1-2, with 7 bases matching TRBD1. V lost 7 bases, J lost 7 bases, and 10 bases stayed unmatched. Germline V lookup: CDR1 SGHKS, CDR2 YYEKEE (reference sequence). This CDR3 has 13 amino acids. CDR3 bases: TGTGCCAGCGCCGGGACAGTCCTCTTTGGCTACACCTTC. Translating gives CASAGTVLFGYTF. Full variable domain (outside the CDR3, taken from reference TRBV5-5 and TRBJ1-2): DAGVTQSPTHLIKTRGQQVTLRCSPISGHKSVSWYQQVLGQGPQFIFQYYEKEERGRGNFPDRFSARQFPNYSSELNVNALLLGDSALYLCASAGTVLFGYTFGSGTRLTVV.

Ten or more counts support this clonotype. The chain has TRBV28 and TRBJ2-1; D is perhaps TRBD1 or TRBD2 (5 bases each). This CDR3 comprises 15 residues. V shed 7 bases and J shed 6 bases, with 19 bases lying between them. CDR1 is MDHEN and CDR2 is SYDVKM in the germline V gene. CDR3 bases: TGTGCCAGCACCACTTCCACCGGGACCAGCAATGAGCAGTTCTTC. As protein: CASTTSTGTSNEQFF.

The chain has TRBV27 and TRBJ2-7; TRBD1 matches 8 bases. The germline V gene encodes CDR1 MNHEY and CDR2 SMNVEV (reference sequence). V was pared by 4 bases and J by 6 bases, with 11 bases of the junction left unmatched. The CDR3 has 15 amino acids. CDR3 in amino acids: CASSSPGTGASEQYF. The DNA for the CDR3 is TGTGCCAGCAGTTCCCCCGGGACAGGAGCTTCCGAGCAGTACTTC.

The chain employs TRBV10-1 and TRBJ2-7; a possible D gene is TRBD2 (6 bases). Matching the DNA end better, TRBJ2-5 makes the J call doubtful. Germline CDR1 is WNHNN and CDR2 is SYGVQD (reference sequence). This CDR3 is 13 amino acids long. CDR3 protein: CASSESTSGTQYF. Here the CDR3 DNA reads TGCGCCAGCAGTGAGTCGACTAGTGGGACCCAGTACTTC.

This clonotype was counted only a few times. The rearrangement links TRBV2 to TRBJ2-1; 7 bases are a match to TRBD2. CDR1 is SNHLY, CDR2 FYNNEI, per germline. The CDR3 totals 13 residues. Losses at the gene ends were 5 bases for V and 5 bases for J; bases not matched to a gene: 3. The CDR3 sequence is CASSWTSDNEQFF. As DNA, the CDR3 is TGTGCCAGCAGTTGGACTAGTGACAATGAGCAGTTCTTC. Together with reference TRBV2 and TRBJ2-1, the CDR3 gives the full variable domain: EPEVTQTPSHQVTQMGQEVILRCVPISNHLYFYWYRQILGQKVEFLVSFYNNEISEKSEIFDDQFSVERPDGSNFTLKIRSTKLEDSAMYFCASSWTSDNEQFFGPGTRLTVL.

The rearrangement links TRBV12-3 or TRBV12-4 to TRBJ1-3; no firm D call. Trimming left V 3 bases short and J 4 bases short, with 4 bases between. CDR3 length: 12 residues. CDR3 sequence reads: CASSFGGNTIYF. The DNA of the CDR3 is TGTGCCAGCAGTTTTGGGGGAAACACCATATATTTT.

The DNA for the CDR3 is TGCAGCCAACACCCCGGGGGCACAGATACGCAGTATTTT. This sequence encodes CSQHPGGTDTQYF. The J gene is TRBJ2-3, the V gene TRBV20-1, with a tentative D call TRBD2 (5 bases). The CDR3 has 13 residues. Germline CDR1 DFQATT, CDR2 SNEGSKA (reference sequence).

This clonotype showed up just a few times. The V call is TRBV6-6, the J call TRBJ2-7; D remains unclear. The CDR3 has 15 residues. CDR1 MNHNY and CDR2 SVGAGI come from the germline V gene (reference sequence). Trimming took off 0 bases at V and 2 bases at J, with 11 bases between the two ends. CDR3 DNA sequence: TGTGCCAGCAGTTACTCATCCCCTGGGGCCTACGAGCAGTACTTC. Amino acid sequence: CASSYSSPGAYEQYF.

In this sample, this clonotype turned up many times. V gene TRBV29-1 combines with J gene TRBJ1-2; 7 positions match TRBD1. V was pared by 6 bases and J by 2 bases, with 9 bases of the junction left unmatched. Germline CDR1 reads SQVTM; CDR2 reads ANQGSEA. The CDR3 consists of 14 residues. DNA of the CDR3: TGCAGCGTACCAAGACAGGGACCCAACTATGGCTACACCTTC. This gives the protein CSVPRQGPNYGYTF.

This clonotype was counted ten times or more. The V gene is TRBV20-1, the J gene TRBJ2-7; no firm D call. Germline lookup yields CDR1 DFQATT and CDR2 SNEGSKA (reference sequence). V lost 6 bases, J lost 1 base, and 10 bases lay in between. The CDR3 contains 12 residues. The CDR3: CSARSNSYEQYF. CDR3 DNA: TGCAGTGCCCGCAGTAATTCCTACGAGCAGTACTTC.

The chain has TRBV28 and TRBJ2-4, with TRBD2 as a possible D gene (6 bases). The CDR3 extends over 14 amino acids. The V gene lost 6 bases and the J gene lost 5 bases, with 14 bases spanning the gap. Germline-derived CDR1 and CDR2 are MDHEN and SYDVKM. CDR3 nucleotides: TGTGCCAGCAGCTTACTACGGGAGCAAAACATTCAGTACTTC. Residues: CASSLLREQNIQYF.

This clonotype has only a few counts. The V and J genes are TRBV27 and TRBJ2-5; TRBD1 agrees at 7 bases. J lost 5 bases, V lost 2 bases, and 5 bases had no gene match. The germline gives CDR1 MNHEY, CDR2 SMNVEV (reference sequence). This CDR3 is built from 14 residues. The DNA for the CDR3 is TGTGCCAGCAGTTTAAGGGGGCGCCTGGAGACCCAGTACTTC. It encodes CASSLRGRLETQYF.

This rearrangement joins TRBV20-1 to TRBJ2-5; 10 bases agree with TRBD2. The trim removed 3 bases at V and 0 bases at J, leaving 4 bases unmatched. The CDR3 sequence is 15 residues long. The V gene's germline CDR1 is DFQATT and CDR2 SNEGSKA (reference sequence). The CDR3 DNA sequence: TGCAGTGCTAGTTTCACTAGCGGGAACCAAGAGACCCAGTACTTC. Protein sequence: CSASFTSGNQETQYF.

The gene calls are TRBV25-1 and TRBJ1-6, with D unclear. V was shortened by 1 base and J by 5 bases, with 6 bases between the two germline ends. Germline V gives CDR1 MGHDK, CDR2 SYGVNS. The CDR3 has 14 residues. CDR3 protein: CASSEWGDNSPLHF. The CDR3 bases are TGTGCCAGCAGTGAATGGGGAGATAATTCACCCCTCCACTTT.

Only a few counts were recorded for this clonotype. The genes are TRBV9 and TRBJ2-1; D is perhaps TRBD1 or TRBD2 (6 bases each). Looked up from germline, CDR1 is SGDLS and CDR2 is YYNGEE. V shed 0 bases and J shed 3 bases, with 10 bases lying between them. This CDR3 spans 15 amino acids. CDR3 nucleotide sequence: TGTGCCAGCAGCGTAGAGGGGGGAGGCTACAATGAGCAGTTCTTC. This encodes CASSVEGGGYNEQFF.

The chain combines TRBV7-8 with TRBJ2-1, with unresolved D. Per the germline V gene, CDR1 is SGHVS and CDR2 is FQNEAQ. V was shortened by 6 bases and J by 6 bases, with 6 bases between the two germline ends. The CDR3 is 11 amino acids. The CDR3 DNA follows: TGTGCCAGCAGGACTCTCAATGAGCAGTTCTTC. Translation gives CASRTLNEQFF. Full variable domain (rest looked up from reference TRBV7-8 and TRBJ2-1): GAGVSQSPRYKVAKRGQDVALRCDPISGHVSLFWYQQALGQGPEFLTYFQNEAQLDKSGLPSDRFFAERPEGSVSTLKIQRTQQEDSAVYLCASRTLNEQFFGPGTRLTVL.

The rearrangement uses TRBV6-5 and TRBJ2-7; TRBD2 aligns across 7 bases. Per the germline V gene, CDR1 is MNHEY and CDR2 is SVGAGI. CDR3 length equals 16 residues. V dropped 7 bases and J dropped 5; count of bases not matched to a gene: 17. DNA of the CDR3: TGTGCCAGCAAGTACGGGAGGCCAAGATCCCCTAACGAGCAGTACTTC. Protein sequence: CASKYGRPRSPNEQYF.

This clonotype showed up just once. The junction departs from germline at one end; a sequencing error may be responsible. The chain has TRBV2 and TRBJ2-7, with a weak D call TRBD2 (6 bases). CDR1 is SNHLY and CDR2 is FYNNEI in the germline V gene. The CDR3 loop spans 13 amino acids. The CDR3 DNA follows: TGTGCCAGCAGGGAAGGGACTTCCTGGGAGCAGTACTTC. It encodes CASREGTSWEQYF.

The V and J genes are TRBV6-6 and TRBJ2-3, with TRBD1 matching 9 bases. This CDR3 contains 16 residues. The V and J ends lost 6 bases and 4 bases, in that order; junction bases with no gene match: 11. Per the germline V gene, CDR1 is MNHNY and CDR2 is SVGAGI (reference sequence). Written as DNA, the CDR3 is TGTGCCAGCAGCCCCACAGGGGGCTGGGGCCCAGATACGCAGTATTTT. It yields the protein CASSPTGGWGPDTQYF.